This section outlines one TCR beta chain sequence together with its context. Its specificity is unknown. It was with unique molecular identifiers that the TCRbeta library was prepared. MiXCR, applied by TCRdb to the PCR reads, yields one record per CDR3 protein. The sample carries 70,000 to 95,000 distinct CDR3 sequences, roughly 15% recorded once. The germline V gene has CDR1 SNHLY and CDR2 FYNNEI. CDR3 size: 16 residues. Trimming left V 5 bases short and J 2 bases short, with 15 bases between. The data stem from a study of T-cell reconstitution after alpha-beta-depleted transplantation in children. Overall study results and limits: Counts and diversity of T cells one year after transplant came mostly from newly produced T cells.

The sequence was collected from a male patient aged 2-15 years who had a stem cell transplant for acute lymphoblastic leukemia, so the T cells may come from the graft donor. This specimen was PBMCs, mostly from graft donor cells, taken 180 days after TCRalphabeta/CD19-depleted stem cell transplant. The rearrangement uses TRBV2 and TRBJ1-4; D not certain. The CDR3 sequence: CASSPLRSNTNEKLFF. CDR3 coding DNA: TGTGCCAGCAGTCCCTTGAGGAGTAATACTAATGAAAAACTGTTTTTT.